In this sample, the clone carrying this TCR beta chain turned up once. No antigen is known for it. The PCR was carried out with 60 Vbeta primers and 13 Jbeta primers. The repertoire was sequenced with immunoSEQ multiplex PCR; TCRdb's copy has only in-frame clones and lacks some. Of about 140,000 clones listed, more than 60% are singletons. The CDR3 runs 15 residues. Trimming stripped 4 bases from V and 0 bases from J, with 12 bases between. Germline assignment: CDR1 SGHTA and CDR2 FQGNSA. The data derive from a study of cytomegalovirus exposure and HLA in healthy donors. Notes on the study in general: The authors later found HLA-associated TCR beta chains more clonally expanded than equally common others.

Sequenced: PBMCs. The chain recombines TRBV7-2 with TRBJ1-2, with D perhaps matching TRBD1 (6 bases). This TCR derives from a female donor in good health and CMV-seronegative. The CDR3: CASSSPRGANYGYTF. CDR3 sequence (DNA): TGTGCCAGCAGCTCCCCCAGGGGCGCTAACTATGGCTACACCTTC.